This T cell receptor beta chain was captured in a study of blood T cell repertoires in COVID-19. Produced via immunoSEQ multiplex PCR; TCRdb's table is partial and in-frame only. The sample lists 150,000 to 200,000 clones, 82% seen once, with 15% to 20% in the top ten. Germline V gene lookup returns CDR1 MDHEN and CDR2 SYDVKM. Trimming shortened V by 6 bases and J by 2 bases, and 17 bases separated the two germline ends. CDR3 length equals 16 residues. Enrolled through a virtual design, the participants were between roughly 18 and 89 years of age and came from 24 US areas. The sample consisted of PBMCs or T cells enriched from blood (not recorded which). The source of this sequence is a man in his fifties or sixties who had recovered from COVID-19. V usage is TRBV28 and J usage is TRBJ1-5; maybe TRBD1 (5 bases). The CDR3 spells CASRPPGARGNQPQHF. CDR3 nucleotide sequence: TGTGCCAGCAGACCCCCCGGAGCCAGGGGCAATCAGCCCCAGCATTTT.